Listed below are T cell receptor beta chains from one sample, sequenced in a study of T cell responses to AZD1222 COVID-19 vaccine. Using immunoSEQ multiplex PCR, the repertoire was profiled, and TCRdb retains in-frame clones only, with some absent. The sample has over 85,000 clones, roughly 85% seen once; the top ten hold approximately 3.5%. The sample was peripheral blood, taken on day 0 of AZD1222 vaccination. Every receptor here comes from an adult in good health. The CDR3 runs from the conserved cysteine through the conserved F or W. The D gene is left open where the match is weak. Rows may omit the clone size; those that give it use once, few, many or a size class.

J gene: TRBJ2-2; D gene: NA; V gene: TRBV18; clone size: NA; CDR3 length: 14; CDR3 DNA: TGTGCCAGCTCACCACCAGCCCGGACCGGGGAGCTGTTTTTT; CDR3 protein: CASSPPARTGELFF
J gene: TRBJ2-7; D gene: TRBD1; V gene: TRBV10-3; clone size: once; CDR3 length: 12; CDR3 DNA: TGTGCCATCAGTGGTACAGGGGGCGAGCAGTACTTC; CDR3 protein: CAISGTGGEQYF
J gene: TRBJ2-1; D gene: NA; V gene: TRBV9; clone size: NA; CDR3 length: 13; CDR3 DNA: TGTGCCAGCGGGGGTTACTCCTACAATGAGCAGTTCTTC; CDR3 protein: CASGGYSYNEQFF
J gene: TRBJ1-2; D gene: TRBD1; V gene: TRBV4-1; clone size: few; CDR3 length: 18; CDR3 DNA: TGCGCCAGCAGCCGGCGGACAGGGCAAGCCTTAGCTAACTATGGCTACACCTTC; CDR3 protein: CASSRRTGQALANYGYTF
J gene: TRBJ2-1; D gene: TRBD1; V gene: TRBV28; clone size: NA; CDR3 length: 14; CDR3 DNA: TGTGCCAGCAGTTTGGACAGGGTAATTAATGAGCAGTTCTTC; CDR3 protein: CASSLDRVINEQFF
J gene: TRBJ1-5; D gene: NA; V gene: TRBV28; clone size: few; CDR3 length: 15; CDR3 DNA: TGTGCCAGCAGCGTCTCACGAAGCGATAGTCAGCCCCAGCATTTT; CDR3 protein: CASSVSRSDSQPQHF
J gene: TRBJ1-1; D gene: NA; V gene: TRBV6-6; clone size: NA; CDR3 length: 14; CDR3 DNA: TGTGCCAGCAGTTATAGGGGTCCAAACACTGAAGCTTTCTTT; CDR3 protein: CASSYRGPNTEAFF
J gene: TRBJ2-3; D gene: NA; V gene: TRBV3-1/TRBV3-2; clone size: NA; CDR3 length: 13; CDR3 DNA: TGTGCCAGCAGCCACTCTCCACGGGATACGCAGTATTTT; CDR3 protein: CASSHSPRDTQYF
J gene: TRBJ2-2; D gene: NA; V gene: TRBV11-2; clone size: NA; CDR3 length: 13; CDR3 DNA: TGTGCCAGCAGCTTAGATCGGGCCGGGGAGCTGTTTTTT; CDR3 protein: CASSLDRAGELFF
J gene: TRBJ1-2; D gene: NA; V gene: TRBV21-1; clone size: few; CDR3 length: 16; CDR3 DNA: TGTGCCAGCAGCAAAGCGAGTTCTTGCGGGCCCAGTAGCTACACCTTC; CDR3 protein: CASSKASSCGPSSYTF
J gene: TRBJ2-3; D gene: TRBD1; V gene: TRBV5-4; clone size: NA; CDR3 length: 15; CDR3 DNA: TGTGCCAGCAGCAAAGGACAGGGGAGCACAGATACGCAGTATTTT; CDR3 protein: CASSKGQGSTDTQYF
J gene: TRBJ2-1; D gene: TRBD1; V gene: TRBV15; clone size: NA; CDR3 length: 16; CDR3 DNA: TGTGCCACCAGCAGCCAGGACAGGGCTTTATACAATGAGCAGTTCTTC; CDR3 protein: CATSSQDRALYNEQFF
J gene: TRBJ2-5; D gene: NA; V gene: TRBV19; clone size: NA; CDR3 length: 13; CDR3 DNA: TGTGCCAGTAGTAGGGGACGTCAAGAGACCCAGTACTTC; CDR3 protein: CASSRGRQETQYF
J gene: TRBJ2-3; D gene: NA; V gene: TRBV19; clone size: NA; CDR3 length: 14; CDR3 DNA: TGTGCCAGTACCCTCGGACAGAGCACAGATACGCAGTATTTT; CDR3 protein: CASTLGQSTDTQYF
J gene: TRBJ1-6; D gene: TRBD1; V gene: TRBV19; clone size: NA; CDR3 length: 17; CDR3 DNA: TGTGCCAGTAGGAGACAGGGGGCAGGATCCTATAATTCACCCCTCCACTTT; CDR3 protein: CASRRQGAGSYNSPLHF
J gene: TRBJ1-1; D gene: NA; V gene: TRBV12-3/TRBV12-4; clone size: NA; CDR3 length: 13; CDR3 DNA: TGTGCCAGCAGACAGACTGCTAACACTGAAGCTTTCTTT; CDR3 protein: CASRQTANTEAFF
J gene: TRBJ2-5; D gene: NA; V gene: TRBV7-8; clone size: NA; CDR3 length: 14; CDR3 DNA: TGTGCCAGCAGCCCCCCGGGGCACCAAGAGACCCAGTACTTC; CDR3 protein: CASSPPGHQETQYF
J gene: TRBJ1-5; D gene: NA; V gene: TRBV28; clone size: NA; CDR3 length: 14; CDR3 DNA: TGTGCCAGCAGAAAATCCAGGGGAAATCAGCCCCAGCATTTT; CDR3 protein: CASRKSRGNQPQHF
J gene: TRBJ2-1; D gene: TRBD2; V gene: TRBV11-2; clone size: NA; CDR3 length: 15; CDR3 DNA: TGTGCCAGCTCCACCCGGGGACTAGTGGGGAATGAGCAGTTCTTC; CDR3 protein: CASSTRGLVGNEQFF
J gene: TRBJ1-4; D gene: TRBD1; V gene: TRBV5-4; clone size: once; CDR3 length: 16; CDR3 DNA: TGTGCCAGCAGCCCCCGGGCGGGGACAGGGGATGGGAAACTGTTTTTT; CDR3 protein: CASSPRAGTGDGKLFF
J gene: TRBJ1-5; D gene: NA; V gene: TRBV19; clone size: NA; CDR3 length: 18; CDR3 DNA: TGTGCCAGTAGTATAGGTGAGACACTACCTCGAGGCAATCAGCCCCAGCATTTT; CDR3 protein: CASSIGETLPRGNQPQHF
J gene: TRBJ1-1; D gene: NA; V gene: TRBV5-1; clone size: NA; CDR3 length: 14; CDR3 DNA: TGCGCCAGCAGCTTCGAGGGAGGCGGTCGTGAAGCTTTCTTT; CDR3 protein: CASSFEGGGREAFF
J gene: TRBJ2-7; D gene: TRBD2; V gene: TRBV7-8; clone size: few; CDR3 length: 14; CDR3 DNA: TGTGCCAGCAGCCCCCCGGGACTAGCGGGGGAGCAGTACTTC; CDR3 protein: CASSPPGLAGEQYF
J gene: TRBJ2-5; D gene: NA; V gene: TRBV19; clone size: few; CDR3 length: 16; CDR3 DNA: TGTGCCAGTAGTATAATTAGCGGCGGAGCCCAAGAGACCCAGTACTTC; CDR3 protein: CASSIISGGAQETQYF
J gene: TRBJ1-1; D gene: NA; V gene: TRBV7-3; clone size: NA; CDR3 length: 13; CDR3 DNA: TGTGCCAGCAGCTTAGGCGCGGGAATACAAGCTTTCTTT; CDR3 protein: CASSLGAGIQAFF
J gene: TRBJ2-3; D gene: NA; V gene: TRBV24-1; clone size: NA; CDR3 length: 15; CDR3 DNA: TGTGCCACCAGTGATTCCCTACTAAGCACAGATACGCAGTATTTT; CDR3 protein: CATSDSLLSTDTQYF
J gene: TRBJ1-1; D gene: NA; V gene: TRBV4-2; clone size: NA; CDR3 length: 14; CDR3 DNA: TGTGCCAGCACCTCTAACACAGCGAACACTGAAGCTTTCTTT; CDR3 protein: CASTSNTANTEAFF
J gene: TRBJ2-7; D gene: TRBD1; V gene: TRBV5-1; clone size: NA; CDR3 length: 15; CDR3 DNA: TGCGCCAGCAGCTTGGACGGGACAGGGGCCCGCGAGCAGTACTTC; CDR3 protein: CASSLDGTGAREQYF
J gene: TRBJ1-5; D gene: NA; V gene: TRBV12-2; clone size: NA; CDR3 length: 15; CDR3 DNA: TGTGCAAGTCGCTTATTGCGGGGGTTGAATCAGCCCCAGCATTTT; CDR3 protein: CASRLLRGLNQPQHF
J gene: TRBJ1-4; D gene: TRBD1; V gene: TRBV27; clone size: NA; CDR3 length: 15; CDR3 DNA: TGTGCCAGCAGAGCCCCGGGGACAGGGAATGAAAAACTGTTTTTT; CDR3 protein: CASRAPGTGNEKLFF
J gene: TRBJ2-7; D gene: NA; V gene: TRBV7-2; clone size: NA; CDR3 length: 14; CDR3 DNA: TGTGCCAGCAGCCGGACAGATTTCGCCTACGAGCAGTACTTC; CDR3 protein: CASSRTDFAYEQYF
J gene: TRBJ1-1; D gene: NA; V gene: TRBV12-3/TRBV12-4; clone size: NA; CDR3 length: 13; CDR3 DNA: TGTGCCAGCAGTCCGCAGAGGTACACTGAAGCTTTCTTT; CDR3 protein: CASSPQRYTEAFF
J gene: TRBJ2-7; D gene: NA; V gene: TRBV2; clone size: NA; CDR3 length: 15; CDR3 DNA: TGTGCCAGCTCTCGTGAGGGCAGGGGAAGAAGGGAGCAGTACTTC; CDR3 protein: CASSREGRGRREQYF
J gene: TRBJ1-2; D gene: NA; V gene: TRBV5-4; clone size: NA; CDR3 length: 13; CDR3 DNA: TGTGCCAGCAGCTTTTGGATGGGGGATGGCTACACCTTC; CDR3 protein: CASSFWMGDGYTF
J gene: TRBJ1-1; D gene: NA; V gene: TRBV28; clone size: NA; CDR3 length: 13; CDR3 DNA: TGTGCCAGCGGAAGGCAGCCGAACACTGAAGCTTTCTTT; CDR3 protein: CASGRQPNTEAFF